This T cell receptor (beta chain) appears in the sequencing data of a study of neurological immune-mediated disorders. In TCRdb, the 5' RACE reads were re-called with MiXCR into one record per CDR3 protein. The sample records 10,000 or so distinct CDR3 sequences, 22% being singletons. At least ten counts were recorded for this clonotype. V shed 5 bases and J shed 0 bases, with 11 bases lying between them. CDR3 length equals 15 residues. Looked up from germline, CDR1 is DFQATT and CDR2 is SNEGSKA (reference sequence). The T cells used for sorted libraries numbered roughly 1 million, either CD4+ or CD8+.

The material sequenced was CD8+ T cells from blood. The sequence was obtained from a woman in her thirties or forties with multiple sclerosis. The chain combines TRBV20-1 with TRBJ1-6; maybe TRBD1 (6 bases). The CDR3 loop reads CSAPDRSSYNSPLHF. CDR3 coding DNA: TGCAGTGCTCCCGACAGGAGCTCCTATAATTCACCCCTCCACTTT.